The T cell receptor (beta chain) under discussion was sequenced for a study of Graves' ophthalmopathy and Graves' hyperthyroidism. Study outcomes and limitations: Blood shared most expanded thyroid clonotypes above 0.001 frequency. From stable hyperthyroidism, ophthalmopathy was separated by a 13-signature model with just under 90% sensitivity and approximately 84% specificity. The model's ophthalmopathy progression predictions had just under 71% sensitivity and 72.22% specificity.

Each hyperthyroidism patient was newly diagnosed, with under 2 months' duration, and aged 18 to 65. There are many counts of this clonotype. No antigen is known for it. Amplification from RNA transcripts yielded the TCR beta CDR3 regions. RT-PCR with HTBI primers came first, then second-round multiplex PCR. TCRdb processed the multiplex PCR reads anew with MiXCR; each CDR3 protein has one entry. Counted here are 500,000 to 700,000 distinct CDR3 sequences, about 20% occurring once; the ten biggest clones make up more than 5.5%. This clonotype was sampled from a young woman with stable Graves' hyperthyroidism. Some clones in this sample may be carry-over from other donors' samples. Sequenced material: peripheral blood.

CDR3 nucleotides: TGTGCCAGCAGACTCCGGGACAGCAATCAGCCCCAGCATTTT. Residues: CASRLRDSNQPQHF. The chain uses TRBV12-3 or TRBV12-4 and TRBJ1-5, with D perhaps TRBD1 (5 bases). Trimming removed 6 bases from V and 1 base from J, with 10 bases in between. This CDR3 is 14 amino acids long.